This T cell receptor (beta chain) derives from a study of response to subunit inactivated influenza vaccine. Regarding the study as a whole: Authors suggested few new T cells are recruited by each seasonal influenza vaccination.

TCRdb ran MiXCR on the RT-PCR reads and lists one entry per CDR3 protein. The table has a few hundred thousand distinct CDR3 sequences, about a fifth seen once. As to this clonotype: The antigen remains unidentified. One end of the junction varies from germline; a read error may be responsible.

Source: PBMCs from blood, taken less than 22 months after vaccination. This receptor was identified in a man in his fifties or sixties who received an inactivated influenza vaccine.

CDR3 region: CASSWPPIIRAPSHNEQFF. The CDR3 nucleotides read TGTGCCAGCAGCTGGCCCCCAATTATCAGGGCACCCTCCCACAATGAGCAGTTCTTC. This chain connects TRBV6-2 or TRBV6-3 to TRBJ2-1; TRBD1 is a possible D gene (5 bases). The CDR3 length is 19 residues. Germline values: CDR1 MNHEY, CDR2 SVGEGT.